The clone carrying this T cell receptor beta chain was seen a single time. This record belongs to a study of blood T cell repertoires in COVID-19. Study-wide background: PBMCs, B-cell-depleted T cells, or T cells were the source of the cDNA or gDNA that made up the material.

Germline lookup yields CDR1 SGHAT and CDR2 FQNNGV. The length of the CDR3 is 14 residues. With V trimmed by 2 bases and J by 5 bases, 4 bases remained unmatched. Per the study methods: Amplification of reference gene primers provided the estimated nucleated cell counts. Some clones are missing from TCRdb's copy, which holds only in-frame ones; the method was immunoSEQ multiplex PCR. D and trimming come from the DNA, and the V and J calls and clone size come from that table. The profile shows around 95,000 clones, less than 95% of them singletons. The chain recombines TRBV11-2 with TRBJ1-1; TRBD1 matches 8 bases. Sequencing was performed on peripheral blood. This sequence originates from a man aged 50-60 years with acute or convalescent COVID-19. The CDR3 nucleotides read TGTGCCAGCAGCTTACAGGGGGCGCTTACTGAAGCTTTCTTT. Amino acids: CASSLQGALTEAFF.